One and the same sample provided the 20 T cell receptor beta chains below, sequenced in a study of beta chain features in type 1 diabetes. The entirety of the isolated RNA underwent reverse transcription, so expressed TCRB transcripts were sequenced. Using immunoSEQ multiplex PCR, the repertoire was profiled, and TCRdb retains in-frame clones only, with some absent. Among about 160,000 clones listed, around 8% were seen once. The material sequenced was central memory CD4+ T cells from blood. The receptor set was obtained from a young man in good health.

This clone came up a few times. The chain recombines TRBV5-4 with TRBJ1-1, with 8 bases lining up with TRBD1. Germline lookup yields CDR1 SGHNT and CDR2 YYREEE (reference sequence). The CDR3 runs to 14 residues. V lost 0 bases to trimming and J lost 4 bases; unmatched junction nucleotides: 2. CDR3 sequence reads: CASSLADRGTEAFF. The CDR3 region has the DNA TGTGCCAGCAGCTTGGCCGACAGGGGCACTGAAGCTTTCTTT. Combining the CDR3 with reference TRBV5-4 and TRBJ1-1 gives the whole variable domain ETGVTQSPTHLIKTRGQQVTLRCSSQSGHNTVSWYQQALGQGPQFIFQYYREEENGRGNFPPRFSGLQFPNYSSELNVNALELDDSALYLCASSLADRGTEAFFGQGTRLTVV.

The chain joins TRBV6-5 to TRBJ1-2, with a tentative D call TRBD1 (5 bases). This CDR3 is built from 12 residues. Trimming removed 5 bases from V and 6 bases from J, with 10 bases in between. CDR1 MNHEY and CDR2 SVGAGI come from the germline V gene. Here the CDR3 DNA reads TGTGCCAGCAGTGAAAGGGGCCATGGCTACACCTTC. It translates to CASSERGHGYTF.

This clone was counted ten times or more. This chain joins TRBV28 and TRBJ2-5, with D unclear. Germline assignment: CDR1 MDHEN and CDR2 SYDVKM. The CDR3 extends over 13 amino acids. The V end was cut by 3 bases, the J end by 5 bases, with 10 bases between. The CDR3 loop is CASSFALRETQYF. The CDR3 DNA reads as TGTGCCAGCAGTTTCGCGTTGCGGGAGACCCAGTACTTC. Drawing the rest from reference TRBV28 and TRBJ2-5, the complete variable domain is DVKVTQSSRYLVKRTGEKVFLECVQDMDHENMFWYRQDPGLGLRLIYFSYDVKMKEKGDIPEGYSVSREKKERFSLILESASTNQTSMYLCASSFALRETQYFGPGTRLLVL.

Written as DNA, the CDR3 is TGTGCCAGCAGCGCTGAAGCTACGGCCAAAAACATTCAGTACTTC. It translates to CASSAEATAKNIQYF. V gene TRBV5-5 combines with J gene TRBJ2-4; D call uncertain. The CDR3 loop spans 15 amino acids. V was trimmed by 4 bases and J by 1 base, leaving 12 bases between them. In germline, CDR1 is SGHKS, CDR2 YYEKEE (reference sequence).

Regarding this clone: Other DNA sequences from this sample encode an identical CDR3 as well. The gene calls are TRBV20-1 and TRBJ2-1; D call uncertain. The V gene lost 2 bases and the J gene lost 6 bases, with 5 bases spanning the gap. The CDR3 has 11 amino acids. CDR1 is DFQATT, CDR2 SNEGSKA, per germline (reference sequence). DNA of the CDR3: TGCAGTGCTAGACCCGTCAATGAGCAGTTCTTC. Encoded protein: CSARPVNEQFF.

This clone appeared a few times. The chain joins TRBV6-5 to TRBJ1-3, with 8 bases matching TRBD1. The trim removed 5 bases at V and 3 bases at J, leaving 6 bases unmatched. Germline V CDR1 and CDR2: MNHEY, SVGAGI. The CDR3 spans 15 residues. The CDR3 loop reads CASSRQGHIGNTIYF. DNA of the CDR3: TGTGCCAGCAGTCGACAGGGGCACATTGGAAACACCATATATTTT.

CDR3 protein: CASSLDSSYNEQFF. The CDR3 DNA sequence: TGTGCCAGCAGCCTGGACAGCTCCTACAATGAGCAGTTCTTC. The V gene is TRBV7-2, the J gene TRBJ2-1, with D perhaps matching TRBD1 (6 bases). Germline CDR1 is SGHTA and CDR2 is FQGNSA. Trimming left V 5 bases short and J 0 bases short, with 8 bases between. There are 14 residues in the CDR3.

This chain uses TRBV15 with TRBJ1-2, with D perhaps matching TRBD1 (6 bases). V dropped 3 bases and J dropped 7 bases, with 18 bases sitting between them. The CDR3 is 15 residues long. Germline CDR1 and CDR2: LNHNV and YYDKDF (reference sequence). DNA of the CDR3: TGTGCCACCAGCAGCCAGCGGGGGGGCGCAGGTGGCTACACCTTC. The encoded protein is CATSSQRGGAGGYTF.

V is TRBV7-3 and J is TRBJ2-7, with 11 bases that match TRBD2. The CDR3 is 15 amino acids. Germline CDR1 SGHTA, CDR2 FQGTGA. V shed 5 bases, J shed 1 base, and the junction held 4 bases outside the gene matches. CDR3 sequence reads: CASSPRLAGSYEQYF. The CDR3 DNA sequence: TGTGCCAGCAGCCCGCGACTAGCGGGATCCTACGAGCAGTACTTC.

At least ten counts were recorded for this clone. This chain links TRBV2 with TRBJ2-3; TRBD2 agrees at 12 bases. V was pared by 6 bases and J by 4 bases, with 5 bases of the junction left unmatched. This CDR3 is 15 amino acids long. Germline V lookup: CDR1 SNHLY, CDR2 FYNNEI. Here the CDR3 DNA reads TGTGCCAGCAGCTGGGGACTAGCGGGCGCAGATACGCAGTATTTT. Amino acids: CASSWGLAGADTQYF.

The chain combines TRBV21-1 with TRBJ1-3. TRBV21-1 is a documented pseudogene. This CDR3 is built from 16 residues. The CDR3 here is CASSLTGDSSGNTIYF. The DNA of the CDR3 is TGTGCCAGCAGTCTAACGGGGGATTCATCTGGAAACACCATATATTTT.

The rearrangement links TRBV30 to TRBJ2-5; 9 positions agree with TRBD1. The V gene's germline CDR1 is GTSNPN and CDR2 SVGIG (reference sequence). The CDR3 totals 13 residues. V gave up 8 bases and J gave up 5 bases; unmatched junction bases: 9. CDR3 residues: CAAKQGARETQYF. DNA for the CDR3: TGTGCCGCCAAACAGGGGGCGCGTGAGACCCAGTACTTC.

J is TRBJ2-3 and V is TRBV6-6; 7 bases are a match to TRBD2. The CDR3 has 15 residues. V lost 3 bases, J lost 5 bases, and 8 bases stayed unmatched. CDR1 is MNHNY, CDR2 SVGAGI, per germline (reference sequence). CDR3 sequence: CASSYRRESGDTQYF. Written as DNA, the CDR3 is TGTGCCAGCAGTTATCGGCGGGAGAGCGGAGATACGCAGTATTTT.

The chain combines TRBV7-3 with TRBJ1-1; 7 nucleotides align to TRBD1. The length of the CDR3 is 14 residues. Germline V gene data show CDR1 as SGHTA and CDR2 as FQGTGA. Trimming at V came to 5 bases and at J to 1 base, leaving 4 bases not matched to a gene. The CDR3 loop reads CASSMDRQNTEAFF. The CDR3 coding sequence is TGTGCCAGCAGCATGGACAGGCAGAACACTGAAGCTTTCTTT.

The J gene is TRBJ2-1, the V gene TRBV7-2; D is ambiguous. V lost 5 bases and J 5 bases, leaving 10 bases between the germline ends. Germline CDR1 is SGHTA and CDR2 is FQGNSA. The CDR3 is made up of 13 amino acids. Written as DNA, the CDR3 is TGTGCCAGCAGCCTTCCAGTCAACAATGAGCAGTTCTTC. Its protein is CASSLPVNNEQFF.

This clone was seen ten or more times. The J gene is TRBJ2-2, the V gene TRBV7-2, with TRBD1 matching 8 bases. The V segment lost 5 bases and the J segment 5 bases; nucleotides outside the gene matches: 7. Germline CDR1 reads SGHTA; CDR2 reads FQGNSA. The CDR3 is 15 amino acids. The CDR3: CASSRGRTGTGELFF. The CDR3 bases are TGTGCCAGCAGCCGCGGAAGGACAGGGACCGGGGAGCTGTTTTTT.

This clone has only a few counts. The chain couples TRBV12-5 to TRBJ2-5; D possibly corresponds to TRBD2 (7 bases). Germline values: CDR1 LGHNT, CDR2 FRNRAP. V lost 1 base and J lost 4, with 13 bases in between. The CDR3 is 15 amino acids. The CDR3: CASGLGSGEGETQYF. For the CDR3, the DNA is TGTGCTAGTGGTTTGGGGTCAGGGGAGGGAGAGACCCAGTACTTC. Filled out from reference TRBV12-5 and TRBJ2-5, the complete variable domain reads DARVTQTPRHKVTEMGQEVTMRCQPILGHNTVFWYRQTMMQGLELLAYFRNRAPLDDSGMPKDRFSAEMPDATLATLKIQPSEPRDSAVYFCASGLGSGEGETQYFGPGTRLLVL.

This clone was observed a few times. This chain uses TRBV6-6 with TRBJ2-7, with D possibly TRBD1 on 6 matching bases. Germline V gene sequence: CDR1 MNHNY, CDR2 SVGAGI (reference sequence). Trimming stripped 4 bases from V and 7 bases from J, with 8 bases between. CDR3 length: 11 amino acids. CDR3 in DNA: TGTGCCAGCAGTTTTCAGGGGGAGCAGTACTTC. Its protein is CASSFQGEQYF.

This clone has just a few counts. The chain couples TRBV5-1 to TRBJ1-4; D ambiguous. The V and J ends lost 0 bases and 7 bases respectively, with 10 bases between them. Per the germline V gene, CDR1 is SGHRS and CDR2 is YFSETQ. This CDR3 has 14 amino acids. CDR3 in amino acids: CASSLESGSEKLFF. In nucleotides, the CDR3 is TGCGCCAGCAGCTTGGAATCGGGTTCTGAAAAACTGTTTTTT.

This clone was picked up many times. Additional DNA sequences in this sample encode the identical CDR3. The chain links TRBV5-1 to TRBJ2-7; D is perhaps TRBD1 (6 bases). The CDR3 contains 14 residues. The germline V gene encodes CDR1 SGHRS and CDR2 YFSETQ. The V and J ends lost 4 bases and 0 bases respectively, with 11 bases between them. The DNA for the CDR3 is TGCGCCAGCAGCCAGCGACAGGCCTCCTACGAGCAGTACTTC. Translated, it gives CASSQRQASYEQYF.